This T cell receptor beta chain was captured by sequencing in a study of shared clonotypes between healthy human individuals. Study-level information: Two women and a few men aged 18 to 49 served as donors.

Notes on this clone: Its antigen is still unknown.

V lost 5 bases, J lost 3 bases, and 9 bases stayed unmatched. CDR3 length: 15 amino acids. Germline V gene data show CDR1 as PRHDT and CDR2 as FYEKMQ (reference sequence). Naive CD8 cells lacked CD45RO, underwent positive selection for CCR7 and left out terminally differentiated effector memory CD45RA+ cells. Study findings and constraints: Compared with memory subsets, naive subsets generally had larger estimated richness. In a handful of donors, around 5% of naive CD4 clonotypes appeared in common.

Under the authors' procedure: Sequence data from immunoSEQ were junction-only and lacked quality scores; consequently, filtering differed. Assay: immunoSEQ multiplex PCR; the TCRdb copy retains only in-frame clones and omits some. The V and J calls and the clone size are those of that table, but D and trimming were determined from the DNA. This table has around 610,000 clones, around 96% appearing once. The V call is TRBV13, the J call TRBJ2-7; 8 nucleotides agree with TRBD1. The sample comprised naive CD8+ T cells sorted from blood. This TCR came from a woman aged 25-40 years in good health. The CDR3 spells CASSPGTGTGYEQYF. CDR3 DNA sequence: TGTGCCAGCAGCCCCGGAACCGGGACAGGCTACGAGCAGTACTTC.